The 10 T cell receptor beta chains below were found in one sample sequenced in a study of T cells after posttransplantation cyclophosphamide. Sequenced by immunoSEQ multiplex PCR; TCRdb stores in-frame clones only, minus some. The data contain 30,000 or so clones, about nine tenths of them singletons. What was sequenced was PBMCs. Receptors originate from a man aged 50 or older.

This rearrangement joins TRBV10-3 to TRBJ2-5, with TRBD2 matching 8 bases. V gave up 6 bases and J gave up 2 bases; unmatched junction bases: 2. There are 13 residues in the CDR3. Germline V gene lookup returns CDR1 ENHRY and CDR2 SYGVKD. Here the CDR3 DNA reads TGTGCCATCAGCGGGGGGGTTCAAGAGACCCAGTACTTC. Its translation: CAISGGVQETQYF.

The sample holds one count of this clone. This sequence joins TRBV11-3 and TRBJ2-2, with 10 bases lining up with TRBD2. Germline V CDR1 and CDR2: SGHNT, YENEEA. CDR3 length equals 14 residues. V was pared by 10 bases and J by 7 bases, with 9 bases of the junction left unmatched. The CDR3 here is CATKGLAKDGELFF. Written as DNA, the CDR3 is TGTGCCACCAAGGGACTAGCGAAGGACGGGGAGCTGTTTTTT.

V usage is TRBV4-3 and J usage is TRBJ2-3, with 9 bases aligning to TRBD2. Trimming cost V 2 bases and J 2 bases; bases outside gene matches: 5. The CDR3 contains 16 residues. Germline values: CDR1 LGHNA, CDR2 YSLEER. The CDR3 spells CASSQTGLASTDTQYF. The CDR3 DNA follows: TGCGCCAGCAGCCAAACGGGACTAGCATCCACAGATACGCAGTATTTT.

The chain carries TRBV29-1 and TRBJ2-2, with a weak D call TRBD2 (6 bases). Per germline, CDR1 SQVTM and CDR2 ANQGSEA. The V gene lost 4 bases and the J gene lost 5 bases, with 20 bases spanning the gap. This CDR3 contains 16 residues. DNA of the CDR3: TGCAGCGTTGCCCGTCAGGGACCGGGGAGGACCGGGGAGCTGTTTTTT. It encodes CSVARQGPGRTGELFF.

CDR3 nucleotides: TGTGCCAGCAGTGAAACAGGAAAGTACGAGCAGTACTTC. Protein product: CASSETGKYEQYF. The rearrangement links TRBV6-1 to TRBJ2-7, with D possibly being TRBD1 (5 bases). V lost 2 bases, J lost 4 bases, and 9 bases lay in between. The germline gives CDR1 MNHNS, CDR2 SASEGT. The CDR3 runs 13 residues.

This clone was counted once. The chain has TRBV7-8 and TRBJ1-3; no definite D call. V lost 6 bases, J lost 7 bases, and 10 bases lay in between. This CDR3 region has 12 residues. Germline V CDR1 and CDR2: SGHVS, FQNEAQ. The CDR3 nucleotides are TGTGCCAGCAGACAATATGGTAACACCATATATTTT. Its protein product is CASRQYGNTIYF. The whole variable domain, filled in from reference TRBV7-8 and TRBJ1-3, reads GAGVSQSPRYKVAKRGQDVALRCDPISGHVSLFWYQQALGQGPEFLTYFQNEAQLDKSGLPSDRFFAERPEGSVSTLKIQRTQQEDSAVYLCASRQYGNTIYFGEGSWLTVV.

The chain joins TRBV7-9 to TRBJ2-5; 8 bases fit TRBD1. CDR1 is SEHNR, CDR2 FQNEAQ, per germline (reference sequence). The CDR3 is 12 residues long. Trimming at V came to 8 bases and at J to 5 bases, leaving 4 bases not matched to a gene. CDR3 DNA: TGTGCCAGCTCGGACAGGGAGGAGACCCAGTACTTC. Protein sequence: CASSDREETQYF.

This chain joins TRBV7-9 and TRBJ2-2; TRBD2 might be the D (5 bases). The CDR3 runs 14 residues. Deletions cut 7 bases from V and 3 bases from J, with 12 bases between. Germline V CDR1 and CDR2: SEHNR, FQNEAQ (reference sequence). CDR3 coding DNA: TGTGCCAGCACCCTGGGAGATTACACCGGGGAGCTGTTTTTT. Translation gives CASTLGDYTGELFF.

The chain is built from TRBV5-6 and TRBJ2-3, with 8 bases lining up with TRBD1. The ends lost 5 bases at V and 4 bases at J; junction bases unmatched: 9. This CDR3 is built from 15 residues. Germline V lookup: CDR1 SGHDT, CDR2 YYEEEE. This chain's CDR3 is CASSSRDRSPDTQYF. The CDR3 coding sequence is TGTGCCAGCAGTTCTCGGGACAGGTCGCCAGATACGCAGTATTTT.

This clone was seen more than once but under ten times. The chain is built from TRBV2 and TRBJ1-1; D might be TRBD1 (6 bases). Germline V gives CDR1 SNHLY, CDR2 FYNNEI. This CDR3 spans 15 amino acids. The V end lost 6 bases, the J end lost 1 base, and 15 bases lay between the germline ends. The CDR3 reads CASRRDTGSNTEAFF. CDR3 bases: TGTGCCAGCAGAAGGGACACAGGGTCGAACACTGAAGCTTTCTTT.